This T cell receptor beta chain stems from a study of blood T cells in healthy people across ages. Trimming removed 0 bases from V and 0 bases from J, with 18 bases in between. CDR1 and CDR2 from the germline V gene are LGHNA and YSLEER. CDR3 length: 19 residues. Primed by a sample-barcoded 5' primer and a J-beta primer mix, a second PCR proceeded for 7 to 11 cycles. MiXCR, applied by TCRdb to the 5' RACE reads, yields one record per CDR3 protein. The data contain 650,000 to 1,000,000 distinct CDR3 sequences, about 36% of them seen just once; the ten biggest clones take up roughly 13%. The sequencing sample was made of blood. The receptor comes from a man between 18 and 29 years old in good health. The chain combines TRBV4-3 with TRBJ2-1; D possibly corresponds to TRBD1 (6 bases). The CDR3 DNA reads TGCGCCAGCAGCCAAGATCCAGGGGAATCGGTAAGCTCCTACAATGAGCAGTTCTTC. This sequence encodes CASSQDPGESVSSYNEQFF.